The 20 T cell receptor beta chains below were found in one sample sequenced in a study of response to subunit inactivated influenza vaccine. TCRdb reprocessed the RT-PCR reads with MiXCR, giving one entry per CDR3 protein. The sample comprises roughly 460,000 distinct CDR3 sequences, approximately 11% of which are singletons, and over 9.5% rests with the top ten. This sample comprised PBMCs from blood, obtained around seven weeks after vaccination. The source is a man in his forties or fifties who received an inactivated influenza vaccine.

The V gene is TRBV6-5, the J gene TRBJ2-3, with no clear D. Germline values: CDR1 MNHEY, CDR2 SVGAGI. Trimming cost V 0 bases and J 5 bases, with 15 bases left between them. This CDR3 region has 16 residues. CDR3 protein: CASSYSTPWVGDTQYF. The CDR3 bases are TGTGCCAGCAGTTACTCGACTCCTTGGGTGGGAGATACGCAGTATTTT.

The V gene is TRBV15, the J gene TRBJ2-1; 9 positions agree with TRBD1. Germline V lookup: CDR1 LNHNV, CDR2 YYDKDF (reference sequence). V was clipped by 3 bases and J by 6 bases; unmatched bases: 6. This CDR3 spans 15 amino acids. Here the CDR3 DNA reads TGTGCCACCAGCAGCCGGGACAGGGTCGGCAATGAGCAGTTCTTC. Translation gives CATSSRDRVGNEQFF. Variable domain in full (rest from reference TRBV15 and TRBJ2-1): DAMVIQNPRYQVTQFGKPVTLSCSQTLNHNVMYWYQQKSSQAPKLLFHYYDKDFNNEADTPDNFQSRRPNTSFCFLDIRSPGLGDTAMYLCATSSRDRVGNEQFFGPGTRLTVL.

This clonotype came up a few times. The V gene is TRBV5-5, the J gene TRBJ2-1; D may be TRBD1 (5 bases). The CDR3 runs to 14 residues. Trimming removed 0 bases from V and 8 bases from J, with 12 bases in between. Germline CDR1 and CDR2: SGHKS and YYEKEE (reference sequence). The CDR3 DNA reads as TGTGCCAGCAGCTTGGCAGGGTCCGGGTATGAGCAGTTCTTC. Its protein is CASSLAGSGYEQFF. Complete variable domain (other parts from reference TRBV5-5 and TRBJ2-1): DAGVTQSPTHLIKTRGQQVTLRCSPISGHKSVSWYQQVLGQGPQFIFQYYEKEERGRGNFPDRFSARQFPNYSSELNVNALLLGDSALYLCASSLAGSGYEQFFGPGTRLTVL.

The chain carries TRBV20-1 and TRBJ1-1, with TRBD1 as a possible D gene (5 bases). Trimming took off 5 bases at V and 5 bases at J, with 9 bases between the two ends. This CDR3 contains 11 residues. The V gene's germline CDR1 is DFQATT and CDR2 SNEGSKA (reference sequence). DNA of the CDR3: TGCAGTGCTCCCTCAGGGACTGAAGCTTTCTTT. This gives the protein CSAPSGTEAFF.

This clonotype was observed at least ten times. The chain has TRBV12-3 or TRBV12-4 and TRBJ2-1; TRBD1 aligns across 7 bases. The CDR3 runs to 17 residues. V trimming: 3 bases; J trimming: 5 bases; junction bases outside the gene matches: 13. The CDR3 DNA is TGTGCCAGCAGTTTGGTTATGGGACAGCGAAGGAACAATGAGCAGTTCTTC. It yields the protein CASSLVMGQRRNNEQFF.

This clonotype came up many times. The CDR3 region is CASRSGYGVYQGETQYF. DNA of the CDR3: TGTGCCAGCAGATCGGGGTACGGGGTCTACCAGGGGGAGACCCAGTACTTC. This sequence joins TRBV5-4 and TRBJ2-5; tentative D call: TRBD1 (6 bases). The length of the CDR3 is 17 residues. The germline V gene encodes CDR1 SGHNT and CDR2 YYREEE (reference sequence). Between the trimmed V and J ends, which lost 5 bases and 5 bases, there was a span of 25 bases.

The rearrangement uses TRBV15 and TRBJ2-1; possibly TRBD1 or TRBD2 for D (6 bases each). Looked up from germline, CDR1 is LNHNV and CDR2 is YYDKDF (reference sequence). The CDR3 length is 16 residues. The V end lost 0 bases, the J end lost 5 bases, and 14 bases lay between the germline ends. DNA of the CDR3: TGTGCCACCAGCAGAGATGGGGGCGGGGACGACAATGAGCAGTTCTTC. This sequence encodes CATSRDGGGDDNEQFF.

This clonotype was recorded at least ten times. CDR3 region: CASSFSGSGDEQFF. Written as DNA, the CDR3 is TGTGCCAGCAGTTTTTCCGGGAGTGGCGATGAGCAGTTCTTC. The chain joins TRBV12-3 or TRBV12-4 to TRBJ2-1, with a possible D match to TRBD2 (6 bases). This CDR3 region has 14 residues. V was cut by 3 bases and J by 8 bases, with 14 bases left in between.

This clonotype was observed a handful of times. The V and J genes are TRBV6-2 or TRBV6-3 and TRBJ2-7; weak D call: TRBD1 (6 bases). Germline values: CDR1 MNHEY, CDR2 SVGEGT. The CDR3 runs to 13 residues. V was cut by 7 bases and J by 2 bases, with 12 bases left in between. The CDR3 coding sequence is TGTGCCAGCATCCAAGGGGGTACCTACGAGCAGTACTTC. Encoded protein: CASIQGGTYEQYF.

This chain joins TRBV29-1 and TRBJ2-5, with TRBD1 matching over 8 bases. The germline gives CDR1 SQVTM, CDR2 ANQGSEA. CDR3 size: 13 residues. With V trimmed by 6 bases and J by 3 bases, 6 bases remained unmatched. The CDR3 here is CSVRDRREETQYF. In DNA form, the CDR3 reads TGCAGCGTGCGGGACAGGAGAGAAGAGACCCAGTACTTC. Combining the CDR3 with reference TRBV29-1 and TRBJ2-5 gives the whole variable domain SAVISQKPSRDICQRGTSLTIQCQVDSQVTMMFWYRQQPGQSLTLIATANQGSEATYESGFVIDKFPISRPNLTFSTLTVSNMSPEDSSIYLCSVRDRREETQYFGPGTRLLVL.

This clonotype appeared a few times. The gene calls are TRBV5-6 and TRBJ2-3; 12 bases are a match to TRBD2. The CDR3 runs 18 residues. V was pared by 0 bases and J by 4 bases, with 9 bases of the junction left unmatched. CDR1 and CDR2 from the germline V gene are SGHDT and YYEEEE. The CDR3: CASSLALAGGSRADTQYF. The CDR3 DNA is TGTGCCAGCAGCTTGGCCCTAGCGGGAGGGTCTCGAGCAGATACGCAGTATTTT.

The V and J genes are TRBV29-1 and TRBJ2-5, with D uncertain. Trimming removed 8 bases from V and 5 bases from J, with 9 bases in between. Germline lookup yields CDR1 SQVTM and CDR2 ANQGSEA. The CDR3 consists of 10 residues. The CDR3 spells CSIARETQYF. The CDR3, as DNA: TGCAGCATTGCCCGGGAGACCCAGTACTTC.

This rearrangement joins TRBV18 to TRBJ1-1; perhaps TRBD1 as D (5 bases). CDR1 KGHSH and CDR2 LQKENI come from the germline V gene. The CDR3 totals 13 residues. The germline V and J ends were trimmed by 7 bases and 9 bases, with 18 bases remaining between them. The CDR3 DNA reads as TGTGCCAGCTTACCGTCGGGGGGTTCAAAAGCTTTCTTT. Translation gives CASLPSGGSKAFF.

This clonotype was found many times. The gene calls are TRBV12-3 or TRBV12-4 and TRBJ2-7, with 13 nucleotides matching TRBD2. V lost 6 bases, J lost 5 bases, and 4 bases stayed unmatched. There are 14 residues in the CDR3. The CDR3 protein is CASRETSGRNEQYF. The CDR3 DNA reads TGTGCCAGCAGGGAGACTAGCGGGAGGAACGAGCAGTACTTC.

The CDR3 nucleotides read TGCAGCGTTTTTTCTAGCGGGAGGCACAATGAGCAGTTCTTC. This encodes CSVFSSGRHNEQFF. The chain combines TRBV29-1 with TRBJ2-1; 11 nucleotides match TRBD2. The CDR3 loop spans 14 amino acids. The V gene's germline CDR1 is SQVTM and CDR2 ANQGSEA. V shed 5 bases and J 5 bases; nucleotides not matched to a gene: 5.

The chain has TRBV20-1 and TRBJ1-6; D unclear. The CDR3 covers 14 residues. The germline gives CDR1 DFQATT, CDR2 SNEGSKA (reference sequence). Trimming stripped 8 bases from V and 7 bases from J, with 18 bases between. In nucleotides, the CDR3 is TGCAGTTCTTCCCCAGCGGGCGGGAATTCACCCCTCCACTTT. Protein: CSSSPAGGNSPLHF.

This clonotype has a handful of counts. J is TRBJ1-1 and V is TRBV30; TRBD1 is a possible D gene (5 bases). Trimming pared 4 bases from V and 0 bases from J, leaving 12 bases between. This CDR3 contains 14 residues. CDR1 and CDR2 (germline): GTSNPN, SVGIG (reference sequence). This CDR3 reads CAWNRQPMNTEAFF. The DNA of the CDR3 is TGTGCCTGGAATAGACAGCCAATGAACACTGAAGCTTTCTTT.

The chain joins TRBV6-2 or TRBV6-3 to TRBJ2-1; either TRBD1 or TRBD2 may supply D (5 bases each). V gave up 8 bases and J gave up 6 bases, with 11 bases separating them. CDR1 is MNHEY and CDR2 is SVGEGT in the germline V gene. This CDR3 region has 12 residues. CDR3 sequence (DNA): TGTGCCAGCGCTCGAGGGACCAATGAGCAGTTCTTC. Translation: CASARGTNEQFF.

The CDR3 loop is CASSQKRQGYNEQFF. CDR3 nucleotides: TGTGCCAGCAGCCAAAAGAGGCAGGGTTACAATGAGCAGTTCTTC. The rearrangement joins TRBV14 to TRBJ2-1; D possibly corresponds to TRBD1 (5 bases). The germline CDR1 and CDR2 sequences are SGHDN and FVKESK. CDR3 length: 15 amino acids. V was shortened by 2 bases and J by 4 bases, with 12 bases between the two germline ends. Looking up the rest from reference TRBV14 and TRBJ2-1 gives the full variable domain: EAGVTQFPSHSVIEKGQTVTLRCDPISGHDNLYWYRRVMGKEIKFLLHFVKESKQDESGMPNNRFLAERTGGTYSTLKVQPAELEDSGVYFCASSQKRQGYNEQFFGPGTRLTVL.

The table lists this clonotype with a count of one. CDR3 DNA sequence: TGTGCCAGCAGTTTAGCGGGACAGTCGGACGAAAAACTGTTTTTT. Translated, it gives CASSLAGQSDEKLFF. J is TRBJ1-4 and V is TRBV12-3 or TRBV12-4, with 7 positions matching TRBD1. This CDR3 comprises 15 residues. The ends lost 0 bases at V and 8 bases at J; junction bases unmatched: 6.